The 10 T cell receptor beta chains given below trace back to one sample, sequenced in a study of T cell changes during pregnancy in multiple sclerosis. TCRdb's copy holds only in-frame clones and misses some; the assay was immunoSEQ multiplex PCR. The sample shows 60,000 to 70,000 clones, roughly nine tenths of them seen only once. The sequences come from peripheral blood, collected after pregnancy. The origin of the receptors is a female donor in good health, enrolled as a control in a pregnancy study.

The genes are TRBV14 and TRBJ2-7, with 8 bases lining up with TRBD2. The germline V gene has CDR1 SGHDN and CDR2 FVKESK. The junction had 7 bases not matched to a gene; V was cut back by 2 bases and J by 1 base. There are 16 residues in the CDR3. The CDR3 DNA reads TGTGCCAGCAGCCAAAAACCGGGGGGGCTTTCCTACGAGCAGTACTTC. This translates into CASSQKPGGLSYEQYF.

The gene calls are TRBV7-9 and TRBJ1-1, with a weak D call TRBD1 (5 bases). V shed 0 bases and J shed 5 bases, with 10 bases lying between them. From germline, CDR1 is SEHNR and CDR2 FQNEAQ (reference sequence). This CDR3 comprises 14 residues. In DNA, the CDR3 is TGTGCCAGCAGCTTAGCGGCAGGGAAGACTGAAGCTTTCTTT. Its protein product is CASSLAAGKTEAFF.

V usage is TRBV9 and J usage is TRBJ1-1; TRBD1 might be the D (5 bases). Per the germline V gene, CDR1 is SGDLS and CDR2 is YYNGEE. Trimming stripped 4 bases from V and 4 bases from J, with 20 bases between. This CDR3 spans 16 amino acids. The CDR3 spells CASSPQGARAPTEAFF. Written as DNA, the CDR3 is TGTGCCAGCAGCCCACAAGGGGCCAGGGCCCCCACTGAAGCTTTCTTT. The variable domain in full, completed from reference TRBV9 and TRBJ1-1, reads DSGVTQTPKHLITATGQRVTLRCSPRSGDLSVYWYQQSLDQGLQFLIQYYNGEERAKGNILERFSAQQFPDLHSELNLSSLELGDSALYFCASSPQGARAPTEAFFGQGTRLTVV.

This chain uses TRBV7-2 with TRBJ1-2; TRBD1 is a possible D gene (6 bases). The germline V gene has CDR1 SGHTA and CDR2 FQGNSA. The V and J ends lost 6 bases and 8 bases respectively, with 16 bases between them. The CDR3 totals 13 residues. Here the CDR3 reads CASRTRQGQGYTF. The CDR3 nucleotides are TGTGCCAGCAGAACTCGGCAGGGGCAGGGCTACACCTTC. The full variable domain, its missing parts supplied by reference TRBV7-2 and TRBJ1-2, is GAGVSQSPSNKVTEKGKDVELRCDPISGHTALYWYRQSLGQGLEFLIYFQGNSAPDKSGLPSDRFSAERTGGSVSTLTIQRTQQEDSAVYLCASRTRQGQGYTFGSGTRLTVV.

This clone has just a few counts. This chain joins TRBV30 and TRBJ1-5; the D gene is possibly TRBD1 (5 bases). The CDR3 has 14 residues. Trimming cost V 3 bases and J 3 bases, with 12 bases left between them. Germline V gene lookup returns CDR1 GTSNPN and CDR2 SVGIG (reference sequence). For the CDR3, the DNA is TGTGCCTGGAGCGTTACAGGAGTCAATCAGCCCCAGCATTTT. This encodes CAWSVTGVNQPQHF.

This chain uses TRBV19 with TRBJ2-5; D unclear. V was shortened by 4 bases and J by 5 bases, with 8 bases between the two germline ends. CDR3 length: 12 amino acids. Germline lookup yields CDR1 LNHDA and CDR2 SQIVND (reference sequence). The CDR3 bases are TGTGCCAGTAGTAGGCAGTACGAGACCCAGTACTTC. Protein product: CASSRQYETQYF.

The J gene is TRBJ2-7, the V gene TRBV5-1; 9 positions agree with TRBD1. The germline V gene has CDR1 SGHRS and CDR2 YFSETQ. Unmatched junction bases numbered 4, after V lost 0 bases and J lost 3 bases. This CDR3 is built from 15 residues. The CDR3 bases are TGCGCCAGCAGCTTGGGGGACAGGGATAACTACGAGCAGTACTTC. It encodes CASSLGDRDNYEQYF.

J is TRBJ2-7 and V is TRBV19, with TRBD1 as a possible D gene (6 bases). CDR3 length: 14 residues. Germline CDR1 LNHDA, CDR2 SQIVND (reference sequence). Trimming pared 5 bases from V and 1 base from J, leaving 12 bases between. This CDR3 reads CASSRTQGSYEQYF. CDR3 sequence (DNA): TGTGCCAGTAGTCGCACACAGGGTTCCTACGAGCAGTACTTC.

The chain links TRBV4-3 to TRBJ1-6; 8 positions match TRBD1. The CDR3 runs to 16 residues. Trimming cost V 0 bases and J 9 bases; bases outside gene matches: 7. Germline CDR1 and CDR2: LGHNA and YSLEER. CDR3 protein: CASSQEWGTGGSPLHF. CDR3 coding DNA: TGCGCCAGCAGCCAAGAATGGGGGACAGGCGGTTCACCCCTCCACTTT.

The V gene is TRBV2, the J gene TRBJ2-5, with D tentatively TRBD1 (6 bases). CDR3 size: 14 residues. CDR1 and CDR2 from the germline V gene are SNHLY and FYNNEI. The V gene lost 3 bases and the J gene lost 5 bases, with 13 bases spanning the gap. CDR3 in amino acids: CASSDGQLGETQYF. CDR3 DNA sequence: TGTGCCAGCAGTGATGGACAGTTGGGGGAGACCCAGTACTTC.